This TCR beta chain was captured in a study of cytomegalovirus exposure and HLA in healthy donors. Study overall: It was reported in a later analysis that the 120 or so validation repertoires used the same platform as the 550 to 800 first-cohort repertoires. General study results and limits: Cytomegalovirus association was assigned to about 150 TCR beta chains. Reports indicated that the classifier achieved high specificity and sensitivity in diagnosing cytomegalovirus status. In the 130 or so validation repertoires, 85% to 95% of cluster scores exceeded 0, per a later analysis.

Here immunoSEQ multiplex PCR was the method, and the copy in TCRdb shows in-frame clones only, minus some. The table lists about 150,000 clones, around 88% of them singletons, with 20% to 25% in the top ten. This clone was recorded only once. Its antigen remains unknown. The V and J ends lost 0 bases and 0 bases respectively, with 11 bases between them. This CDR3 comprises 17 residues. CDR1 LGHNA and CDR2 YSLEER come from the germline V gene. The TCR comes from a man between 18 and 29 years old in good health and CMV-seropositive. Sequencing was done on a sample of PBMCs. This chain connects TRBV4-3 to TRBJ1-4, with D maybe TRBD1 (6 bases). CDR3 sequence: CASSQDPGATTNEKLFF. The CDR3 DNA is TGCGCCAGCAGCCAAGACCCAGGGGCCACAACTAATGAAAAACTGTTTTTT.